This T cell receptor beta chain stems from a study of PD-1 blockade in classical Hodgkin lymphoma. For the study at large: Patients were given intravenous nivolumab, 3 mg/kg, every 2 weeks.

The table came from immunoSEQ multiplex PCR; TCRdb's copy has only in-frame clones and leaves some out. The sample has fewer than 110,000 clones, 80% to 90% seen once. As regards this clone: What it recognizes is unknown.

Brentuximab vedotin exposure varied among the patients, all of whom had relapsed after autologous stem cell transplantation. Best responses were complete response, partial response or progressive disease. Study-wide results and caveats: Significant TCR diversity gains by C4D1 occurred in CD4+ but not CD8+ cells. Differences between repertoires have undefined causes, possibly disease activity or prior therapy.

V shed 0 bases, J shed 5 bases, and the junction held 5 bases outside the gene matches. The CDR3 extends over 16 amino acids. Germline V CDR1 and CDR2: KGHSH, LQKENI. The receptor was derived from a human donor with classical Hodgkin lymphoma. This sample comprised peripheral blood mononuclear cells (PBMCs), obtained before the second cycle of nivolumab. This chain joins TRBV18 and TRBJ2-7, with 12 nucleotides matching TRBD2. This chain's CDR3 is CASSPPGLAGSDEQYF. The CDR3 DNA is TGTGCCAGCTCACCACCGGGACTAGCGGGTTCTGACGAGCAGTACTTC.